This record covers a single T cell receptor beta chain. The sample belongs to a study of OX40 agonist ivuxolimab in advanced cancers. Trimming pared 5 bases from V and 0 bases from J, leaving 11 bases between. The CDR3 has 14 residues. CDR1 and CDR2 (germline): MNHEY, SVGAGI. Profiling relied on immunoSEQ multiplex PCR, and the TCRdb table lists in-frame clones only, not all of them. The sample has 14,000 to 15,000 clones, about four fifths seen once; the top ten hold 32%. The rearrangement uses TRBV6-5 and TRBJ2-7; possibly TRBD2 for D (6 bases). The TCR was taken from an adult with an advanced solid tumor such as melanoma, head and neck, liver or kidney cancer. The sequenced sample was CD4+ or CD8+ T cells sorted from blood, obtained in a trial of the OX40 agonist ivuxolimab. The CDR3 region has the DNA TGTGCCAGCAGTAGCCGGGGGAGCTCCTACGAGCAGTACTTC. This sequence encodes CASSSRGSSYEQYF.